The entry below describes one T cell receptor (beta chain). Its antigen is undetermined. Germline loops: CDR1 MNHEY, CDR2 SVGAGI. The V and J ends lost 6 bases and 5 bases respectively, with 8 bases between them. The CDR3 loop spans 11 amino acids. These data belong to a study of CD8+ T cells in alopecia areata. As for treatment: oral pan-JAK inhibitor, 5-10 mg twice daily. From alopecia areata patients, lesional scalp punch biopsies and peripheral blood were collected. Study results and caveats: Any link of baseline CD8+ expansion to response, resting on one nonresponder, remains uncertain. Numerous clones, expanded in lesions, remained in scalp and blood during tofacitinib. Especially in alopecia totalis/universalis, lesional scalp showed greater clonality than normal scalp did.

The sequencing template was cDNA reverse transcribed from extracted RNA. Here immunoSEQ multiplex PCR was the method, and the copy in TCRdb shows in-frame clones only, minus some. The sample includes about 110,000 clones, under 60% of them seen just once. Source: CD8+ T cells sorted from blood, taken at week 24, from a patient treated with tofacitinib. This receptor was identified in a human donor with alopecia areata. The chain joins TRBV6-5 to TRBJ2-7; possible D gene TRBD1, 5 bases. CDR3: CASSTRDEQYF. DNA of the CDR3: TGTGCCAGCAGCACCAGGGACGAGCAGTACTTC.